These T cell receptor beta chains were read from a single sample in a study of chemoradiotherapy in HPV16-positive cancers. Profiled with immunoSEQ multiplex PCR; TCRdb holds only in-frame clones, not every one. The repertoire holds around 25,000 clones, with more than 90% as singletons. The sample in question was blood, obtained from a patient who underwent chemoradiotherapy. The receptors stem from a human donor with HPV-associated anogenital cancer. CDR3s include the opening cysteine and the closing phenylalanine or tryptophan. Each record gives: J gene, clone size, V gene, D gene, CDR3 protein, CDR3 DNA. A D gene is named only where the DNA matches it firmly. Clone size is given for some rows only: seen once, a few or many times, or a class if the clone is expanded.

j_gene: TRBJ2-2; abundance: NA; v_gene: TRBV7-9; d_gene: NA; CDR3aa: CASSLEGTGELFF; CDR3nt: TGTGCCAGCAGCTTGGAGGGCACCGGGGAGCTGTTTTTT
j_gene: TRBJ2-5; abundance: NA; v_gene: TRBV18; d_gene: NA; CDR3aa: CASSPTQGLRQETQYF; CDR3nt: TGTGCCAGCTCACCTACGCAAGGTCTCCGACAAGAGACCCAGTACTTC
j_gene: TRBJ2-3; abundance: NA; v_gene: TRBV14; d_gene: TRBD2; CDR3aa: CAGTGGGTTDTQYF; CDR3nt: TGTGCCGGCACTGGGGGGGGGACCACAGATACGCAGTATTTT
j_gene: TRBJ2-7; abundance: once; v_gene: TRBV6-1; d_gene: NA; CDR3aa: CASLNSGQPYEQYF; CDR3nt: TGTGCCAGCCTCAATTCGGGACAACCCTACGAGCAGTACTTC
j_gene: TRBJ2-7; abundance: NA; v_gene: TRBV6-5; d_gene: NA; CDR3aa: CASSRTYSYEQYF; CDR3nt: TGTGCCAGCAGTCGAACGTACTCCTACGAGCAGTACTTC
j_gene: TRBJ2-3; abundance: NA; v_gene: TRBV6-5; d_gene: NA; CDR3aa: CASRSSTDTQYF; CDR3nt: TGTGCCAGCAGGAGTAGCACAGATACGCAGTATTTT
j_gene: TRBJ2-5; abundance: once; v_gene: TRBV4-1; d_gene: NA; CDR3aa: CASSREWGRGETQYF; CDR3nt: TGCGCCAGCAGCCGGGAGTGGGGTAGGGGGGAGACCCAGTACTTC
j_gene: TRBJ2-5; abundance: NA; v_gene: TRBV11-2; d_gene: TRBD2; CDR3aa: CASSLGIAGGSFEETQYF; CDR3nt: TGTGCCAGCAGCTTAGGAATAGCGGGAGGCTCATTTGAAGAGACCCAGTACTTC
j_gene: TRBJ1-1; abundance: NA; v_gene: TRBV28; d_gene: NA; CDR3aa: CASSPQLGEAFF; CDR3nt: TGTGCCAGCAGCCCCCAACTCGGTGAAGCTTTCTTT
j_gene: TRBJ1-2; abundance: NA; v_gene: TRBV4-1; d_gene: NA; CDR3aa: CASSHSPGTTPYEGYTF; CDR3nt: TGCGCCAGCAGCCACTCGCCGGGGACAACCCCCTACGAGGGCTACACCTTC
j_gene: TRBJ2-7; abundance: NA; v_gene: TRBV5-3; d_gene: TRBD1; CDR3aa: CARSAGTGSYEQYF; CDR3nt: TGTGCCAGAAGCGCCGGGACAGGGAGTTACGAGCAGTACTTC
j_gene: TRBJ2-7; abundance: NA; v_gene: TRBV5-1; d_gene: TRBD1; CDR3aa: CASSLSSFGQGGSYEQYF; CDR3nt: TGCGCCAGCAGCTTATCTTCCTTTGGACAGGGGGGGTCCTACGAGCAGTACTTC
j_gene: TRBJ2-3; abundance: once; v_gene: TRBV5-1; d_gene: TRBD2; CDR3aa: CASSLEPSGGLTSTDTQYF; CDR3nt: TGCGCCAGCAGCTTGGAACCTAGCGGGGGCCTTACTAGCACAGATACGCAGTATTTT
j_gene: TRBJ2-3; abundance: NA; v_gene: TRBV5-1; d_gene: TRBD2; CDR3aa: CASSLGPTSGYTDTQYF; CDR3nt: TGCGCCAGCAGCTTGGGACCGACTAGCGGCTACACAGATACGCAGTATTTT
j_gene: TRBJ2-1; abundance: NA; v_gene: TRBV27; d_gene: TRBD2; CDR3aa: CASSLRTSGASYNEQFF; CDR3nt: TGTGCCAGCAGCCTAAGGACTAGCGGGGCCTCCTACAATGAGCAGTTCTTC
j_gene: TRBJ2-1; abundance: NA; v_gene: TRBV29-1; d_gene: TRBD1; CDR3aa: CSVRDRSYNEQFF; CDR3nt: TGCAGTGTGCGGGACAGGTCCTACAATGAGCAGTTCTTC
j_gene: TRBJ2-2; abundance: NA; v_gene: TRBV7-8; d_gene: NA; CDR3aa: CASSLPDTGELFF; CDR3nt: TGTGCCAGCAGCTTACCGGACACCGGGGAGCTGTTTTTT
j_gene: TRBJ1-1; abundance: NA; v_gene: TRBV29-1; d_gene: TRBD1; CDR3aa: CSADRGNTEAFF; CDR3nt: TGCAGCGCTGACAGGGGGAACACTGAAGCTTTCTTT